The present T cell receptor beta chain was sequenced within a study of tumor and adjacent non-tumor tissue in lung cancer. Study overall: Approximately 4 million productive TCRbeta reads were obtained per sample on average. Study conclusions and caveats: Higher tumor TCR diversity was associated with shorter survival. In normal lung, the top 100 clones were significantly more dominant than in tumor.

The germline CDR1 and CDR2 sequences are DFQATT and SNEGSKA (reference sequence). The trim removed 8 bases at V and 7 bases at J, leaving 13 bases unmatched. The CDR3 consists of 15 residues. In regard to this clonotype: Its antigen is currently unknown.

TCRbeta libraries were built with three rounds of nested PCR, modified from ARM-PCR. TCRdb itself ran the multiplex PCR reads through MiXCR, one entry per CDR3 protein. Found here are 100,000 or so distinct CDR3 sequences, 65% of them singletons; the top ten hold roughly a fifth. This sample's RNA came from whole unsorted tissue. The normal lung tissue was taken more than 3 cm from the tumor edge. The sequenced material came from distant non-tumor lung tissue. This TCR was sampled from a man aged 25-40 years with non-small cell lung cancer. The V and J genes are TRBV20-1 and TRBJ2-1, with TRBD2 matching over 11 bases. CDR3 sequence (DNA): TGCAGTACTAACCCGACTAGCGGGGTGCTGAATGAGCAGTTCTTC. It codes for CSTNPTSGVLNEQFF.